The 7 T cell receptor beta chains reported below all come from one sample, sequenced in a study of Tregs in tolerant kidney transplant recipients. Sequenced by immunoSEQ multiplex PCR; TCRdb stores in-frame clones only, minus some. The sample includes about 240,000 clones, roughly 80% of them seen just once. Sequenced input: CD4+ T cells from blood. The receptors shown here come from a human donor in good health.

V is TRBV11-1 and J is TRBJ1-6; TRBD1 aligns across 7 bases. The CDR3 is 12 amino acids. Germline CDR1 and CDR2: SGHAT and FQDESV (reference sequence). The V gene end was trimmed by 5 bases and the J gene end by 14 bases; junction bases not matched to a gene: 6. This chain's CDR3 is CASSETGFALHF. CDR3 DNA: TGTGCCAGCAGCGAGACAGGGTTCGCCCTCCACTTT.

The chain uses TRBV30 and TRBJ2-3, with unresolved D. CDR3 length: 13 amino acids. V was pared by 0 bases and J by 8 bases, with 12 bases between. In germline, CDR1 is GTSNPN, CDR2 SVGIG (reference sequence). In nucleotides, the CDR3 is TGTGCCTGGAGTGTACAATGGGGTGGTACGCAGTATTTT. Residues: CAWSVQWGGTQYF.

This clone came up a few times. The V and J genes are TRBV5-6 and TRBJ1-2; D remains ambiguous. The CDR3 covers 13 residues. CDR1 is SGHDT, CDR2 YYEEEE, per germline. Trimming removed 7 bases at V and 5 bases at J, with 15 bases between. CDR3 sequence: CASSTFAGYGYTF. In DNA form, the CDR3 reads TGTGCCAGCTCCACGTTCGCAGGTTATGGCTACACCTTC. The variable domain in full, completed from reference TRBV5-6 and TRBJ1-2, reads DAGVTQSPTHLIKTRGQQVTLRCSPKSGHDTVSWYQQALGQGPQFIFQYYEEEERQRGNFPDRFSGHQFPNYSSELNVNALLLGDSALYLCASSTFAGYGYTFGSGTRLTVV.

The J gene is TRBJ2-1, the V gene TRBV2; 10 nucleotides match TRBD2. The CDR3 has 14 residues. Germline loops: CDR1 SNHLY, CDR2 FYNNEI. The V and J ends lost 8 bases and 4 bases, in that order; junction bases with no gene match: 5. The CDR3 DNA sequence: TGTGCCAGCCGTCTAGCGGGGGTGTACAATGAGCAGTTCTTC. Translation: CASRLAGVYNEQFF. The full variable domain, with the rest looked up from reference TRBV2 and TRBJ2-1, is EPEVTQTPSHQVTQMGQEVILRCVPISNHLYFYWYRQILGQKVEFLVSFYNNEISEKSEIFDDQFSVERPDGSNFTLKIRSTKLEDSAMYFCASRLAGVYNEQFFGPGTRLTVL.

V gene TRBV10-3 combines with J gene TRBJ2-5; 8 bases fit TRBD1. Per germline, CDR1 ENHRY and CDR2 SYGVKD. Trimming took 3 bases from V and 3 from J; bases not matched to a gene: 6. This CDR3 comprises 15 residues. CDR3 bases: TGTGCCATCAGTGAAGGCAGGGGGCGAGAAGAGACCCAGTACTTC. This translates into CAISEGRGREETQYF.

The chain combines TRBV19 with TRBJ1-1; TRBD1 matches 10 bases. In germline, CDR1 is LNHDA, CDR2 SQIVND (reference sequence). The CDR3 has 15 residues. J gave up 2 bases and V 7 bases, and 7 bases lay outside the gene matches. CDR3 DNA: TGTGCCAGTACGGGACAGGGGACTTATAACACTGAAGCTTTCTTT. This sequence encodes CASTGQGTYNTEAFF.

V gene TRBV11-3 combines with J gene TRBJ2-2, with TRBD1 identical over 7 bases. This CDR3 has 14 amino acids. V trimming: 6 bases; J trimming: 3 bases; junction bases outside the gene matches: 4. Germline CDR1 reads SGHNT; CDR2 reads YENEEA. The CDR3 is CASRSDRDTGELFF. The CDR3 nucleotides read TGTGCCAGCAGGTCAGACAGGGACACCGGGGAGCTGTTTTTT. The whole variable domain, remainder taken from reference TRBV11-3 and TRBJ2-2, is EAGVVQSPRYKIIEKKQPVAFWCNPISGHNTLYWYLQNLGQGPELLIRYENEEAVDDSQLPKDRFSAERLKGVDSTLKIQPAELGDSAVYLCASRSDRDTGELFFGEGSRLTVL.